This passage covers 13 T cell receptor beta chains from one sample sequenced in a study of T-cell reconstitution after alpha-beta-depleted transplantation in children. The authors prepared the TCRbeta library with unique molecular identifiers. TCRdb re-called the PCR reads through MiXCR, storing one row per CDR3 protein. The sample contains 670,000 or so distinct CDR3 sequences, around 13% of which appear only once. Here the sequenced sample was PBMCs, taken before TCRalphabeta/CD19-depleted stem cell transplant. All receptors derive from a girl aged 2-10 years with congenital amegakaryocytic thrombocytopenia, due to receive a stem cell transplant.

About this clonotype itself: Being one base from a much bigger clone, this may be a read error. The chain employs TRBV27 and TRBJ1-3; D is uncertain. Per the germline V gene, CDR1 is MNHEY and CDR2 is SMNVEV (reference sequence). The CDR3 sequence is 14 residues long. The CDR3 here is CASSPGISGDTIYF. CDR3 DNA sequence: TGTGCCAGCAGTCCGGGGATCTCTGGAGACACCATATATTTT.

The sample holds many counts of this clonotype. This chain links TRBV5-1 with TRBJ2-3; tentative D call: TRBD2 (5 bases). Germline V lookup: CDR1 SGHRS, CDR2 YFSETQ. V lost 9 bases, J lost 6 bases, and 20 bases lay in between. This CDR3 contains 14 residues. The chain's CDR3 is CATNLGSWYDTQYF. In DNA form, the CDR3 reads TGCGCCACCAACTTAGGGAGCTGGTACGATACGCAGTATTTT. The full variable domain, with the rest looked up from reference TRBV5-1 and TRBJ2-3, is KAGVTQTPRYLIKTRGQQVTLSCSPISGHRSVSWYQQTPGQGLQFLFEYFSETQRNKGNFPGRFSGRQFSNSRSEMNVSTLELGDSALYLCATNLGSWYDTQYFGPGTRLTVL.

This clonotype was seen many times. This chain joins TRBV28 and TRBJ1-5; D is unresolved. V lost 5 bases, J lost 0 bases, and 14 bases lay in between. This CDR3 spans 16 amino acids. Per germline, CDR1 MDHEN and CDR2 SYDVKM. CDR3 amino acids: CASSDPQSYSNQPQHF. The DNA for the CDR3 is TGTGCCAGCAGTGACCCGCAGTCTTATAGCAATCAGCCCCAGCATTTT.

This clonotype was detected ten times or more. The V call is TRBV5-1, the J call TRBJ2-5; D ambiguous. Trimming removed 4 bases from V and 5 bases from J, with 15 bases in between. Germline CDR1 reads SGHRS; CDR2 reads YFSETQ. There are 14 residues in the CDR3. CDR3 nucleotide sequence: TGCGCCAGCAGCGACGGTTATCTGGGGGAGACCCAGTACTTC. Protein product: CASSDGYLGETQYF. Together with reference TRBV5-1 and TRBJ2-5, the CDR3 gives the full variable domain: KAGVTQTPRYLIKTRGQQVTLSCSPISGHRSVSWYQQTPGQGLQFLFEYFSETQRNKGNFPGRFSGRQFSNSRSEMNVSTLELGDSALYLCASSDGYLGETQYFGPGTRLLVL.

CDR3 coding DNA: TGTGCCAGCAGCCCCGTTGAGACTAGTCTGACCCAGTACTTC. This codes for CASSPVETSLTQYF. The rearrangement uses TRBV12-3 or TRBV12-4 and TRBJ2-5; a possible D gene is TRBD2 (6 bases). This CDR3 comprises 14 residues. V was shortened by 6 bases and J by 7 bases, with 18 bases between the two germline ends.

This clonotype was seen at least ten times. CDR3 coding DNA: TGCGCCAGCAGCGGCCGGGACAGGAACTACGAGCAGTACTTC. This translates into CASSGRDRNYEQYF. V and J are TRBV5-1 and TRBJ2-7; 8 positions agree with TRBD1. V lost 4 bases to trimming and J lost 3 bases; unmatched junction nucleotides: 6. Germline V gives CDR1 SGHRS, CDR2 YFSETQ. The CDR3 loop spans 14 amino acids.

At least ten counts were recorded for this clonotype. The chain is built from TRBV4-1 and TRBJ2-7; 8 nucleotides agree with TRBD2. Trimming removed 4 bases from V and 2 bases from J; junction bases left unmatched: 10. Germline CDR1 MGHRA, CDR2 YSYEKL. This CDR3 region has 16 residues. Written as DNA, the CDR3 is TGCGCCAGCAGCCCCTCGATAGCGGGGTATGCCTACGAGCAGTACTTC. Residues: CASSPSIAGYAYEQYF.

V is TRBV7-9 and J is TRBJ2-7; perhaps TRBD2 as D (6 bases). This CDR3 region has 15 residues. Germline values: CDR1 SEHNR, CDR2 FQNEAQ (reference sequence). V lost 6 bases to trimming and J lost 3 bases, with 18 bases between them. The CDR3: CASRPPRLVHYEQYF. CDR3 sequence (DNA): TGTGCCAGCAGACCCCCCCGACTAGTGCACTACGAGCAGTACTTC.

This clonotype was seen at least ten times. The rearrangement links TRBV7-6 to TRBJ2-2; D unclear. The CDR3 spans 14 residues. V lost 0 bases to trimming and J lost 5 bases, with 7 bases between them. CDR1 is SGHVS, CDR2 FNYEAQ, per germline. The CDR3 DNA reads TGTGCCAGCAGCTTAGCGTACATGACCGGGGAGCTGTTTTTT. Translated, it gives CASSLAYMTGELFF.

This clonotype was observed at least ten times. V and J are TRBV29-1 and TRBJ2-3, with TRBD2 matching over 9 bases. The germline V gene has CDR1 SQVTM and CDR2 ANQGSEA. Unmatched junction bases numbered 6, after V lost 4 bases and J lost 1 base. This CDR3 has 15 residues. CDR3 sequence reads: CSVAVSGSGTDTQYF. In DNA form, the CDR3 reads TGCAGCGTTGCCGTTAGCGGGAGCGGCACAGATACGCAGTATTTT.

This clonotype appeared a few times. The V gene is TRBV11-2, the J gene TRBJ2-7; 10 bases fit TRBD2. The germline CDR1 and CDR2 sequences are SGHAT and FQNNGV. V was pared by 3 bases and J by 3 bases, with 5 bases of the junction left unmatched. The CDR3 runs to 15 residues. The chain's CDR3 is CASSLGTSAYYEQYF. The CDR3 nucleotides read TGTGCCAGCAGCTTGGGGACTAGCGCCTACTACGAGCAGTACTTC.

This clonotype has ten or more counts. The rearrangement uses TRBV5-1 and TRBJ2-7; weak D call: TRBD2 (6 bases). Germline V gene data show CDR1 as SGHRS and CDR2 as YFSETQ. The CDR3 spans 15 residues. Trimming shortened V by 4 bases and J by 4 bases, and 18 bases separated the two germline ends. CDR3 sequence (DNA): TGCGCCAGCAGCCCGGACTACCGCCAACTTTACGAGCAGTACTTC. It codes for CASSPDYRQLYEQYF.

This clonotype was detected a few times. V gene TRBV11-2 combines with J gene TRBJ2-7; D gene ambiguous. The CDR3 contains 15 residues. Germline loops: CDR1 SGHAT, CDR2 FQNNGV. V gave up 5 bases and J gave up 0 bases, with 14 bases separating them. Here the CDR3 DNA reads TGTGCCAGCAGCGCCGGACCTGACAACTCCTACGAGCAGTACTTC. Protein product: CASSAGPDNSYEQYF.